The 32 T cell receptor beta chains given below trace back to one sample, sequenced in a study of regulatory T cells in long-lasting Graves disease. Time point: persistent/refractory GD, antithyroid drugs over 5 years with positive TRAb. Following extraction of RNA from PBMCs, that RNA was used to make the TCR library. Investigators prepared the TCR beta libraries by applying iRepertoire HTBI primers and Arm-PCR of CDR3 regions. One entry per CDR3 protein, called by TCRdb with MiXCR from the multiplex PCR reads. The repertoire holds a few hundred thousand distinct CDR3 sequences, with 23% as singletons. The material was peripheral blood mononuclear cells (PBMCs), obtained when the disease was refractory, from a patient treated with antithyroid drugs. These receptor sequences come from a female donor with Graves disease.

V and J are TRBV18 and TRBJ2-7; weak D call: TRBD1 (5 bases). The CDR3 has 13 amino acids. Trimming pared 2 bases from V and 5 bases from J, leaving 10 bases between. Looked up from germline, CDR1 is KGHSH and CDR2 is LQKENI. The CDR3 is CASSPRTTDEQYF. The CDR3 bases are TGTGCCAGCTCACCAAGGACAACCGACGAGCAGTACTTC.

This clonotype showed up many times. The junction shows a germline mismatch at one end, possibly a read error. The chain combines TRBV2 with TRBJ2-7, with 7 nucleotides matching TRBD2. The CDR3 consists of 11 residues. CDR1 and CDR2 (germline): SNHLY, FYNNEI. DNA for the CDR3: TGTGCCAGCAGTGCCGGGGAGGGGATCCACTTC. Protein product: CASSAGEGIHF.

Comments on this clonotype: Germline is not matched at one junction end, which may reflect a read error. The chain couples TRBV27 to TRBJ2-3, with D tentatively TRBD2 (6 bases). CDR1 and CDR2 (germline): MNHEY, SMNVEV (reference sequence). This CDR3 has 13 residues. The CDR3 coding sequence is TGTGCCAGCAGTTTTACTAGCAGAGATACGCAGTATTTT. Protein: CASSFTSRDTQYF.

The table lists this clonotype with many counts. This chain links TRBV20-1 with TRBJ1-2; D may be TRBD1 (6 bases). Germline V gene sequence: CDR1 DFQATT, CDR2 SNEGSKA (reference sequence). The CDR3 totals 12 residues. The V gene lost 7 bases and the J gene lost 10 bases, with 19 bases spanning the gap. CDR3 in DNA: TGCAGTGGACTAGGTGCAGGGGCGAACTACACCTTC. Translated, it gives CSGLGAGANYTF.

The V gene is TRBV20-1, the J gene TRBJ1-1; D might be TRBD1 (5 bases). The V and J ends lost 1 base and 6 bases respectively, with 9 bases between them. Germline CDR1 and CDR2: DFQATT and SNEGSKA (reference sequence). The CDR3 runs to 12 residues. The CDR3 DNA follows: TGCAGTGCTAGAGGAGGGGTTTCTGAAGCTTTCTTT. Its translation: CSARGGVSEAFF.

In DNA form, the CDR3 reads TGTGCCAGCAGTTCAATCCGCAGGCTGAACACTGAAGCTTTCTTT. This gives the protein CASSSIRRLNTEAFF. The gene calls are TRBV6-5 and TRBJ1-1, with D unclear. This CDR3 spans 15 amino acids. Trimming cost V 4 bases and J 0 bases, with 12 bases left between them. Germline V CDR1 and CDR2: MNHEY, SVGAGI.

This clonotype was observed at least ten times. V usage is TRBV20-1 and J usage is TRBJ2-7, with 10 nucleotides matching TRBD2. After removal of 6 bases from V and 4 bases from J, the junction contained 9 bases not matched to a gene. Germline-derived CDR1 and CDR2 are DFQATT and SNEGSKA (reference sequence). The CDR3 totals 14 residues. DNA of the CDR3: TGCAGTGCCACCCTAGCGGGAGAGTATTACGAGCAGTACTTC. Residues: CSATLAGEYYEQYF.

This clonotype has a count of ten or more. The J gene is TRBJ1-4, the V gene TRBV20-1; no clear D gene. Germline V CDR1 and CDR2: DFQATT, SNEGSKA (reference sequence). The V end lost 1 base, the J end lost 8 bases, and 11 bases lay between the germline ends. This CDR3 spans 13 amino acids. CDR3 sequence: CSARGPREEKLFF. CDR3 nucleotide sequence: TGCAGTGCTAGAGGGCCTCGGGAGGAAAAACTGTTTTTT.

A remark on this clonotype: This may be a read error, as it is one base from a much larger clone. The V and J genes are TRBV11-2 and TRBJ2-7; TRBD2 aligns across 8 bases. This CDR3 contains 13 residues. Germline CDR1 is SGHAT and CDR2 is FQNNGV. CDR3 DNA: TGTGCCAGCAGCTTGGTCGGGAGGGACGAGCAGCACTTC. Translation gives CASSLVGRDEQHF.

The sample holds a few counts of this clonotype. This chain joins TRBV7-3 and TRBJ1-2; 7 bases align to TRBD1. Trimming removed 3 bases from V and 4 bases from J; junction bases left unmatched: 8. In germline, CDR1 is SGHTA, CDR2 FQGTGA. The CDR3 extends over 15 amino acids. CDR3 amino acids: CASSFYWTGCYGYTF. CDR3 sequence (DNA): TGTGCCAGCAGCTTCTATTGGACAGGCTGCTATGGCTACACCTTC.

This chain links TRBV4-1 with TRBJ2-6; D remains unclear. The length of the CDR3 is 17 residues. Trimming removed 0 bases at V and 1 base at J, with 10 bases between. Germline assignment: CDR1 MGHRA and CDR2 YSYEKL. The CDR3 region is CASSQDVGQSGANVLTF. The CDR3 nucleotides are TGCGCCAGCAGCCAAGATGTTGGGCAGTCTGGGGCCAACGTCCTGACTTTC.

This chain uses TRBV7-2 with TRBJ2-7, with D unresolved. The germline V and J ends were trimmed by 0 bases and 3 bases, with 12 bases remaining between them. In germline, CDR1 is SGHTA, CDR2 FQGNSA. The CDR3 totals 15 residues. DNA for the CDR3: TGTGCCAGCAGCTTAGCAGGGCCCACCAGCTACGAGCAGTACTTC. This gives the protein CASSLAGPTSYEQYF.

There are a few counts of this clonotype. The chain joins TRBV12-3 or TRBV12-4 to TRBJ1-5; 7 bases line up with TRBD1. With 8 bases clipped from V and 0 bases from J, the junction kept 13 bases outside the gene matches. This CDR3 contains 17 residues. The CDR3 DNA is TGTGCCAGCGATGCGGGGAGGGGGCGGAGTAGCAATCAGCCCCAGCATTTT. Amino acid sequence: CASDAGRGRSSNQPQHF.

The rearrangement uses TRBV19 and TRBJ2-7; 15 bases are a match to TRBD2. Looked up from germline, CDR1 is LNHDA and CDR2 is SQIVND (reference sequence). The CDR3 loop spans 16 amino acids. V lost 5 bases, J lost 4 bases, and 6 bases stayed unmatched. The CDR3: CASSSRTSGRDYEQYF. The CDR3 DNA sequence: TGTGCCAGTAGTTCGCGGACTAGCGGGAGGGATTACGAGCAGTACTTC.

This clonotype was recorded many times. The V gene is TRBV20-1, the J gene TRBJ1-1, with 8 bases lining up with TRBD1. The CDR3 has 14 amino acids. The junction had 7 bases not matched to a gene; V was cut back by 2 bases and J by 5 bases. Per the germline V gene, CDR1 is DFQATT and CDR2 is SNEGSKA (reference sequence). The CDR3, as DNA: TGCAGTGCTAGACCCCGGACAGGGAGTACTGAAGCTTTCTTT. Translation gives CSARPRTGSTEAFF.

For this clonotype: One base away lies a much larger clone, so this may be a sequencing read error. The chain combines TRBV18 with TRBJ2-5; 10 nucleotides align to TRBD2. The germline gives CDR1 KGHSH, CDR2 LQKENI. The CDR3 runs to 16 residues. CDR3 protein: CASSPRTSGGQATQYF. The DNA for the CDR3 is TGTGCCAGCTCACCCCGGACTAGCGGAGGGCAAGCGACCCAGTACTTC.

This clonotype has a handful of counts. This chain joins TRBV11-3 and TRBJ2-5; 7 bases line up with TRBD2. Germline-derived CDR1 and CDR2 are SGHNT and YENEEA. J gave up 4 bases and V 1 base, and 6 bases lay outside the gene matches. The CDR3 totals 15 residues. The CDR3 DNA reads as TGTGCCAGCAGCTTAGCGGGAGGTCCCCGAGAGACCCAGTACTTC. Its protein product is CASSLAGGPRETQYF.

This clonotype has more than one count but fewer than ten. This rearrangement joins TRBV7-9 to TRBJ2-2; D not certain. Between the trimmed V and J ends, which lost 2 bases and 2 bases, there was a span of 6 bases. The CDR3 contains 14 residues. Per the germline V gene, CDR1 is SEHNR and CDR2 is FQNEAQ (reference sequence). CDR3 DNA sequence: TGTGCCAGCAGCTTAAACATTAACACCGGGGAGCTGTTTTTT. This gives the protein CASSLNINTGELFF.

This clonotype was seen many times. The V gene is TRBV27, the J gene TRBJ1-6; 8 positions match TRBD1. The CDR3 has 14 amino acids. The V gene end was trimmed by 6 bases and the J gene end by 7 bases; junction bases not matched to a gene: 5. Germline values: CDR1 MNHEY, CDR2 SMNVEV (reference sequence). CDR3 loop: CASRQDRVNSPLHF. Written as DNA, the CDR3 is TGTGCCAGCAGACAGGACAGGGTGAATTCACCCCTCCACTTT.

This clonotype appeared a single time. The V and J genes are TRBV3-1 and TRBJ2-7; TRBD2 matches 8 bases. Germline V gives CDR1 LGHDT, CDR2 YNNKEL (reference sequence). Trimming cost V 4 bases and J 6 bases; bases outside gene matches: 11. CDR3 length: 15 amino acids. CDR3 nucleotide sequence: TGTGCCAGCAGCCTAAAGCCGGGACTAGGAGCCGAGCAGTACTTC. Its translation is CASSLKPGLGAEQYF.

This clonotype came up many times. The CDR3 sequence is CSAEAGGGYTF. The CDR3 DNA reads as TGCAGCGCCGAGGCAGGCGGTGGCTACACCTTC. The chain links TRBV29-1 to TRBJ1-2; D not resolved. The CDR3 runs 11 residues. Germline values: CDR1 SQVTM, CDR2 ANQGSEA. Trimming left V 7 bases short and J 7 bases short, with 13 bases between.

The chain recombines TRBV20-1 with TRBJ1-2, with 9 bases that match TRBD1. V gave up 5 bases and J gave up 7 bases; unmatched junction bases: 5. Per germline, CDR1 DFQATT and CDR2 SNEGSKA (reference sequence). There are 12 residues in the CDR3. The CDR3 spells CSASQGASGYTF. CDR3 sequence (DNA): TGCAGTGCTTCACAGGGGGCCTCTGGCTACACCTTC.

This rearrangement joins TRBV20-1 to TRBJ2-7, with 12 bases matching TRBD2. The CDR3 is made up of 22 amino acids. J gave up 6 bases and V 0 bases, and 27 bases lay outside the gene matches. Germline V gene data show CDR1 as DFQATT and CDR2 as SNEGSKA (reference sequence). DNA of the CDR3: TGCAGTGCTAGAGATCTCTGGCAGGGATTCATTACTACTAGCGGGAGGTCGGTCGAGCAGTACTTC. Translated, it gives CSARDLWQGFITTSGRSVEQYF.

Ten or more counts support this clonotype. The chain couples TRBV20-1 to TRBJ2-7; 10 positions agree with TRBD1. The V segment lost 0 bases and the J segment 5 bases; nucleotides outside the gene matches: 4. Germline assignment: CDR1 DFQATT and CDR2 SNEGSKA (reference sequence). The CDR3 is made up of 14 amino acids. In DNA, the CDR3 is TGCAGTGCTAGAGATCCCGGGACAGGGGACGAGCAGTACTTC. Protein: CSARDPGTGDEQYF.

In this sample, this clonotype turned up many times. V and J are TRBV27 and TRBJ1-2; D remains ambiguous. With 7 bases removed from V and 2 bases from J, the gap between germline ends came to 11 bases. Germline V gene lookup returns CDR1 MNHEY and CDR2 SMNVEV (reference sequence). The CDR3 totals 13 residues. CDR3 nucleotides: TGTGCCAGCAAAAGTAGTGCCAACTATGGCTACACCTTC. Translated, it gives CASKSSANYGYTF.

The chain uses TRBV20-1 and TRBJ2-2, with D hard to call. The CDR3 contains 11 residues. V gave up 5 bases and J gave up 10 bases, with 11 bases separating them. Germline CDR1 is DFQATT and CDR2 is SNEGSKA (reference sequence). CDR3: CSAGRAPELFF. In DNA form, the CDR3 reads TGCAGTGCTGGCCGGGCCCCGGAGCTGTTTTTT.

This clonotype has at least ten counts. The junction shows a germline mismatch at one end, possibly a read error. The chain combines TRBV14 with TRBJ1-1; D unresolved. This CDR3 is 13 amino acids long. Looked up from germline, CDR1 is SGHDN and CDR2 is FVKESK. The CDR3 bases are TGCGCCAGCAGCTTGGTAGTTTCTACTGAAGCTTTCTTT. It translates to CASSLVVSTEAFF.

This clonotype showed up many times. The gene calls are TRBV11-2 and TRBJ2-7, with 10 positions matching TRBD2. This CDR3 spans 15 amino acids. V dropped 1 base and J dropped 5; count of bases not matched to a gene: 5. CDR1 SGHAT and CDR2 FQNNGV come from the germline V gene. The CDR3 reads CASSLGWLAGDEQYF. In nucleotides, the CDR3 is TGTGCCAGCAGCTTAGGCTGGCTAGCGGGAGACGAGCAGTACTTC. Variable domain in full (rest from reference TRBV11-2 and TRBJ2-7): EAGVAQSPRYKIIEKRQSVAFWCNPISGHATLYWYQQILGQGPKLLIQFQNNGVVDDSQLPKDRFSAERLKGVDSTLKIQPAKLEDSAVYLCASSLGWLAGDEQYFGPGTRLTVT.

The chain links TRBV12-3 or TRBV12-4 to TRBJ2-7; perhaps TRBD1 as D (5 bases). This CDR3 has 15 residues. Between the trimmed V and J ends, which lost 3 bases and 2 bases, there was a span of 14 bases. CDR3 in amino acids: CASSFPGQRTYEQYF. DNA for the CDR3: TGTGCCAGCAGTTTTCCAGGACAAAGAACCTACGAGCAGTACTTC.

The chain carries TRBV27 and TRBJ2-7; a possible D gene is TRBD1 (6 bases). Trimming stripped 3 bases from V and 1 base from J, with 10 bases between. CDR1 is MNHEY and CDR2 is SMNVEV in the germline V gene (reference sequence). CDR3 size: 14 residues. CDR3 protein: CASSFFRGSYEQYF. The CDR3 DNA reads as TGTGCCAGCAGTTTCTTCAGGGGATCCTACGAGCAGTACTTC.

The V call is TRBV27, the J call TRBJ2-5, with TRBD1 matching over 8 bases. The CDR3 covers 13 residues. Germline assignment: CDR1 MNHEY and CDR2 SMNVEV (reference sequence). The V and J ends lost 5 bases and 6 bases, in that order; junction bases with no gene match: 5. CDR3 in DNA: TGTGCCAGCAGTCTGCAGGGGGCGAAGACCCAGTACTTC. Encoded protein: CASSLQGAKTQYF.

This clonotype was counted between two and nine times. The genes are TRBV7-2 and TRBJ2-3; 13 nucleotides match TRBD2. This CDR3 comprises 18 residues. The ends lost 3 bases at V and 5 bases at J; junction bases unmatched: 11. Germline V CDR1 and CDR2: SGHTA, FQGNSA. The CDR3 loop is CASSFPQLAGGPQDTQYF. The DNA for the CDR3 is TGTGCCAGCAGCTTTCCCCAACTAGCGGGAGGGCCTCAAGATACGCAGTATTTT.